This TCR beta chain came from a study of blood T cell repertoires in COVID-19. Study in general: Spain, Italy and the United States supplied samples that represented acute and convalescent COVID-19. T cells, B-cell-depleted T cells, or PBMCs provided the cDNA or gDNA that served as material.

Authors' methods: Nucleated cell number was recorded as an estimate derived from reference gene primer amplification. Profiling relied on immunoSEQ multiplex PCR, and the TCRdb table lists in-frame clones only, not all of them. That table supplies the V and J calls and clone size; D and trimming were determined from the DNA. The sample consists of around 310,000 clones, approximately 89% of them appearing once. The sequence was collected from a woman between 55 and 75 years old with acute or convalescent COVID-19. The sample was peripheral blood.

The CDR3 region is CASSSFNRGLGSPLHF. The CDR3 coding sequence is TGTGCCAGCAGTTCCTTCAACAGGGGGCTTGGTTCACCCCTCCACTTT. The J gene is TRBJ1-6, the V gene TRBV6-5; the match to TRBD1 covers 9 bases. Per the germline V gene, CDR1 is MNHEY and CDR2 is SVGAGI. The CDR3 consists of 16 residues. The junction had 10 bases not matched to a gene; V was cut back by 4 bases and J by 9 bases.